The 2 T cell receptor beta chains listed next were all sequenced from one sample in a study of cytomegalovirus exposure and HLA in healthy donors (dated by TCRdb to about 2017). The library came from the immunoSEQ multiplex PCR assay. A mixture of 60 forward primers for TCR Vbeta segments and 13 reverse primers for TCR Jbeta segments was used in the multiplex PCR. Entries here come from immuneACCESS through TCRdb and include only in-frame sequences with V and J called. Some clones fail to appear in such tables; in the studies checked, an unresolved V gene covers under half of the shortfall, and the cause of the remainder is unknown. The sample profile shows under 250,000 clones; about 80% of them were found once. The top ten clones comprise roughly 10% of the sample. Sequences were obtained from PBMCs. These TCRs come from a woman aged 50 to 60 in good health and CMV-seropositive.

J is TRBJ2-7 and V is TRBV5-1; 14 nucleotides line up with TRBD2. Germline-derived CDR1 and CDR2 are SGHRS and YFSETQ. Unmatched junction bases numbered 3, after V lost 0 bases and J lost 7 bases. This CDR3 contains 15 residues. This chain's CDR3 is CASSLGGTSGGEQYF. The CDR3 DNA is TGCGCCAGCAGCTTGGGGGGGACTAGCGGGGGAGAGCAGTACTTC.

Concerning this clone itself: This specimen includes other DNA sequences encoding the same CDR3. V usage is TRBV29-1 and J usage is TRBJ1-1; TRBD1 might be the D (5 bases). The CDR3 length is 13 residues. Germline V gene sequence: CDR1 SQVTM, CDR2 ANQGSEA. V lost 5 bases, J lost 5 bases, and 15 bases lay in between. DNA of the CDR3: TGCAGCGTTCGGCGAGGAGGGGATACTGAAGCTTTCTTT. It encodes CSVRRGGDTEAFF.